Below are 5 T cell receptor beta chains sequenced from a single sample in a study of shared clonotypes between healthy human individuals. Produced via immunoSEQ multiplex PCR; TCRdb's table is partial and in-frame only. This table has approximately 940,000 clones, about 80% appearing once. The sequencing sample was made of memory CD4+ T cells sorted from blood. Subset specified: CD45RA-negative fraction. Receptors originate from a man between 18 and 35 years old in good health.

The chain links TRBV5-1 to TRBJ2-7; the D gene is possibly TRBD1 (6 bases). The CDR3 runs 14 residues. V was trimmed by 2 bases and J by 3 bases, leaving 12 bases between them. The germline V gene encodes CDR1 SGHRS and CDR2 YFSETQ. CDR3 region: CASSFAGAGYEQYF. The CDR3 DNA follows: TGCGCCAGCAGCTTCGCAGGGGCGGGCTACGAGCAGTACTTC. The variable domain in full, with the rest retrieved from reference TRBV5-1 and TRBJ2-7, is KAGVTQTPRYLIKTRGQQVTLSCSPISGHRSVSWYQQTPGQGLQFLFEYFSETQRNKGNFPGRFSGRQFSNSRSEMNVSTLELGDSALYLCASSFAGAGYEQYFGPGTRLTVT.

The chain joins TRBV11-2 to TRBJ1-1; possibly TRBD1 for D (5 bases). The CDR3 consists of 14 residues. V was cut by 0 bases and J by 1 base, with 6 bases left in between. Germline V lookup: CDR1 SGHAT, CDR2 FQNNGV. In DNA, the CDR3 is TGTGCCAGCAGCTTAGAGGACACGAACACTGAAGCTTTCTTT. Protein: CASSLEDTNTEAFF.

This chain connects TRBV7-9 to TRBJ2-1; 8 positions match TRBD2. J was trimmed by 7 bases and V by 8 bases; bases with no gene match: 4. Germline V gene data show CDR1 as SEHNR and CDR2 as FQNEAQ (reference sequence). This CDR3 has 12 amino acids. The CDR3 protein is CASGTGGNEQFF. The CDR3 region has the DNA TGTGCCAGCGGAACGGGGGGGAATGAGCAGTTCTTC.

J is TRBJ1-1 and V is TRBV30, with a weak D call TRBD1 (6 bases). Per germline, CDR1 GTSNPN and CDR2 SVGIG (reference sequence). The length of the CDR3 is 12 residues. Trimming shortened V by 7 bases and J by 6 bases, and 15 bases separated the two germline ends. This chain's CDR3 is CASRGSGPEAFF. The CDR3 bases are TGTGCCTCCAGGGGATCCGGCCCTGAAGCTTTCTTT.

The count of this clone is one. The genes are TRBV7-2 and TRBJ2-3; D is tentatively TRBD1 or TRBD2 (5 bases each). Trimming stripped 6 bases from V and 1 base from J, with 14 bases between. The CDR3 has 15 amino acids. The V gene's germline CDR1 is SGHTA and CDR2 FQGNSA. CDR3 sequence (DNA): TGTGCCAGCAGAGCCGGGGACCTGGGCACAGATACGCAGTATTTT. Its protein is CASRAGDLGTDTQYF.